The rows below give T cell receptor beta chains drawn from one sample of a study of high-grade serous ovarian cancer treatment subgroups. TCRdb keeps only in-frame clones here, not all; method: immunoSEQ multiplex PCR. Here the sample spans more than 7,500 clones, 70% to 90% being singletons. Sequenced material: tumor tissue. Receptors were obtained from a human donor with high-grade serous ovarian cancer. The CDR3 runs from the conserved cysteine through the conserved F or W. Fields, in order: clone size, V gene, D gene, J gene, CDR3 DNA, CDR3 protein. D genes are given only for firm matches. Where a row states a size, it is once, few, many or the class of an expanded clone; other rows omit it.

NA	TRBV4-3	NA	TRBJ2-7	TGCGCCAGCAGCCGAAGACTGCCACCACTCTCCTACGAGCAGTACTTC	CASSRRLPPLSYEQYF
NA	TRBV6-5	NA	TRBJ1-1	TGTGCCAGCAGTTCCCACGAGGCGAACACTGAAGCTTTCTTT	CASSSHEANTEAFF
few	TRBV30	TRBD2	TRBJ2-2	TGTGCCTGGAACCAACTAGCGGGGGGTACCGGGGAGCTGTTTTTT	CAWNQLAGGTGELFF
NA	TRBV5-5	TRBD1	TRBJ2-5	TGTGCCAGCAGCTTGGTCCATTCGACAGGGGTATTGAGGGAGACCCAGTACTTC	CASSLVHSTGVLRETQYF
NA	TRBV27	NA	TRBJ1-1	TGTGCCAGCAGACCCCAGGGGCCGAACACTGAAGCTTTCTTT	CASRPQGPNTEAFF
NA	TRBV7-2	NA	TRBJ2-3	TGTGCCAGCAGCTCAGTTGGGTTCACAGATACGCAGTATTTT	CASSSVGFTDTQYF
few	TRBV19	NA	TRBJ1-5	TGTGCCAGTAGTTCCCAGGGGATAAGCAATCAGCCCCAGCATTTT	CASSSQGISNQPQHF
NA	TRBV19	NA	TRBJ2-3	TGTGCCAGTAGGAGGGGGGCGGCAGATACGCAGTATTTT	CASRRGAADTQYF
NA	TRBV30	NA	TRBJ2-5	TGTGCCTGGAGTTTTGGGGGGACCTTTCGGGAGACCCAGTACTTC	CAWSFGGTFRETQYF
NA	TRBV4-3	TRBD2	TRBJ2-3	TGCGCCAGCAGTCCCGGACTAGCGGGAGCAGATACGCAGTATTTT	CASSPGLAGADTQYF
NA	TRBV15	NA	TRBJ2-5	TGTGCCACCAGCAGAGTAAGCCCGACGTTTGGGGCATCAGAGACCCAGTACTTC	CATSRVSPTFGASETQYF
NA	TRBV2	NA	TRBJ2-1	TGTGCCAGCAAACCTCCTGTAACAGGATACAATGAGCAGTTCTTC	CASKPPVTGYNEQFF
NA	TRBV19	NA	TRBJ1-1	TGTGCCAGTAGTTTTGGACGGATACTGAACACTGAAGCTTTCTTT	CASSFGRILNTEAFF
NA	TRBV6-6	NA	TRBJ1-1	TGTGCCAGCAGTCGACAGATGAACACTGAAGCTTTCTTT	CASSRQMNTEAFF
NA	TRBV28	TRBD2	TRBJ2-7	TGTGCCAGCAGCCCGTCTAGTGTACTAGCGGGATACGAGCAGTACTTC	CASSPSSVLAGYEQYF
NA	TRBV2	TRBD2	TRBJ2-4	TGTGCCAGCAACCGACTAGCGGGAGACGATCTAGCCAAAAACATTCAGTACTTC	CASNRLAGDDLAKNIQYF
once	TRBV19	NA	TRBJ1-1	TGTGCCAGCGCCCGGTTATTGGGCTTGGACACTGAAGCTTTCTTT	CASARLLGLDTEAFF
NA	TRBV10-1	TRBD1	TRBJ2-2	TGCGCCAGCAGTCCGACAGGGTGGAACACCGGGGAGCTGTTTTTT	CASSPTGWNTGELFF
NA	TRBV2	NA	TRBJ1-6	TGTGCCAGCAGAGACAGGCTGGGGAATTCACCCCTCCACTTT	CASRDRLGNSPLHF
NA	TRBV21-1	NA	TRBJ2-2	TGTGCCAGCAGCAAAGGGCTAGCGGGAGGAGCGCCGAACACCGGGGAGCTGTTTTTT	CASSKGLAGGAPNTGELFF
NA	TRBV5-1	TRBD1	TRBJ1-1	TGCGCCAGCAGCCGAGAGACAGGGGGTGTTACTGAAGCTTTCTTT	CASSRETGGVTEAFF
NA	TRBV7-8	NA	TRBJ2-5	TGTGCCAGCAGCCAAGGGCATAGGGAGACCCAGTACTTC	CASSQGHRETQYF
NA	TRBV4-3	NA	TRBJ2-2	TGCGCCAGCAGCCAGGGGGTGGGCCGGAACACCGGGGAGCTGTTTTTT	CASSQGVGRNTGELFF
NA	TRBV7-2	NA	TRBJ2-7	TGTGCCAGCAGCAGATCCGGGACCCAGCATCCCTACGAGCAGTACTTC	CASSRSGTQHPYEQYF
NA	TRBV10-2	TRBD1	TRBJ2-5	TGCGCCAGCAGTGACCCTACGAGCAGGGGGCTTAGAGAGACCCAGTACTTC	CASSDPTSRGLRETQYF
NA	TRBV27	NA	TRBJ1-3	TGTGCCAGCAGTTCTGGGATGGCTGGAAACACCATATATTTT	CASSSGMAGNTIYF
NA	TRBV7-2	NA	TRBJ2-5	TGTGCCAGCAGCCCAAAAACAGGGATGGTGAGAGAGACCCAGTACTTC	CASSPKTGMVRETQYF
NA	TRBV5-6	NA	TRBJ1-6	TGTGCCAGCAGCACCCAGGGTAGGGGTTCACCCCTCCACTTT	CASSTQGRGSPLHF
NA	TRBV19	NA	TRBJ2-7	TGTGCCAGTAGTGAACAGGTCTCAACCTACGAGCAGTACTTC	CASSEQVSTYEQYF
NA	TRBV9	NA	TRBJ1-4	TGTGCCAGCAGCCCCGGGGGTAGCTCATTGGGCGAAAAACTGTTTTTT	CASSPGGSSLGEKLFF
NA	TRBV5-1	TRBD1	TRBJ1-2	TGCGCCAGCAGCGCGACAGGGGTTGGTATCTATGGCTACACCTTC	CASSATGVGIYGYTF
NA	TRBV5-1	NA	TRBJ2-3	TGCGCCAGCAGCCCCCCTCCCAGTGGCACAGATACGCAGTATTTT	CASSPPPSGTDTQYF
NA	TRBV5-8	NA	TRBJ1-4	TGTGCCAGCAGTCGGCAGGCAGGGCCTAATGAAAAACTGTTTTTT	CASSRQAGPNEKLFF
NA	TRBV11-2	TRBD1	TRBJ2-3	TGTGCCAGCAGCTTAGATGGTGACAGGGCTTACACAGATACGCAGTATTTT	CASSLDGDRAYTDTQYF
NA	TRBV4-2	NA	TRBJ1-2	TGTGCCAGCAGCCAAGGGGCCTCGGGAGATAACTATGGCTACACCTTC	CASSQGASGDNYGYTF
NA	TRBV28	NA	TRBJ1-1	TGTGCCAGCAGTCCCTCCCTGGGACGGAACACTGAAGCTTTCTTT	CASSPSLGRNTEAFF
few	TRBV5-1	NA	TRBJ2-7	TGCGCCAGCAGCTGGGGGACCGAGGGCGAGCAGTACTTC	CASSWGTEGEQYF
NA	TRBV5-4	TRBD2	TRBJ2-7	TGTGCCAGCAGCCCGCCCCGGGGGGGGAGCTCCTACGAGCAGTACTTC	CASSPPRGGSSYEQYF
NA	TRBV5-4	TRBD1	TRBJ1-2	TGTGCCAGCAGCTTGGCCGGCAGGGGGAACTATGGCTACACCTTC	CASSLAGRGNYGYTF
NA	TRBV6-1	NA	TRBJ1-5	TGTGCCAGCAGTGAACCGATGAGCAATCAGCCCCAGCATTTT	CASSEPMSNQPQHF
NA	TRBV6-5	NA	TRBJ2-5	TGTGCCAGCAGACCCCAGGGGTCGAAATGGACCCAGTACTTC	CASRPQGSKWTQYF
NA	TRBV11-2	TRBD2	TRBJ2-7	TGTGCCAGCAGCTTAGAGGTTAGCGGGAGTTTGGAGCAGTACTTC	CASSLEVSGSLEQYF
NA	TRBV19	TRBD2	TRBJ2-5	TGTGCCAGTAGTATAGCACTAGCGGGAGTAGAGACCCAGTACTTC	CASSIALAGVETQYF
NA	TRBV5-4	TRBD2	TRBJ2-3	TGTGCCAGCAGCTTTGTTGGGACTACCGGAAAAGATACGCAGTATTTT	CASSFVGTTGKDTQYF
NA	TRBV4-3	NA	TRBJ2-7	TGCGCCAGCAGCCAAGAGGACACCGTTGGTGAGCAGTACTTC	CASSQEDTVGEQYF
NA	TRBV7-6	TRBD1	TRBJ1-4	TGTGCCAGCAGCTCAAGAGTCGCGGGACAGGGGAGCGAAAAACTGTTTTTT	CASSSRVAGQGSEKLFF
NA	TRBV27	NA	TRBJ2-3	TGTGCCAGCAGTTTGGCAAGGATAAGCACAGATACGCAGTATTTT	CASSLARISTDTQYF
NA	TRBV9	NA	TRBJ2-7	TGTGCCAGCAGCGTAAGATGGGAGTCCTACGAGCAGTACTTC	CASSVRWESYEQYF